This entry lists 17 T cell receptor beta chains sequenced from one sample in a study of spatial heterogeneity in lung cancer. TCRdb reanalysed the 5' RACE reads using MiXCR and keeps one entry per CDR3 protein. Of 5,300 or so distinct CDR3 sequences in the sample, 4% to 5.5% were seen once. Specified time point: sample taken at primary tumor resection. Material: normal lung tissue next to the tumor, obtained at surgery. Receptor source: a female donor with early-stage non-small cell lung cancer.

By share of the sample, this clonotype is medium-sized. CDR3 sequence (DNA): TGTGCCAGTAGTCCATCCCAGGGGGATACGCAGTATTTT. Protein sequence: CASSPSQGDTQYF. This chain links TRBV19 with TRBJ2-3, with D perhaps matching TRBD1 (6 bases). There are 13 residues in the CDR3. CDR1 and CDR2 (germline): LNHDA, SQIVND (reference sequence). Deletions cut 5 bases from V and 6 bases from J, with 12 bases between.

The rearrangement joins TRBV10-3 to TRBJ2-1; the match to TRBD2 covers 8 bases. CDR3 length: 15 residues. The V gene's germline CDR1 is ENHRY and CDR2 SYGVKD. Germline trimming cut 10 bases from V and 2 bases from J; bases unmatched to any gene: 10. The CDR3 sequence: CATFPGGGTYNEQFF. The CDR3 DNA reads TGTGCCACCTTCCCGGGAGGGGGGACCTACAATGAGCAGTTCTTC.

This clonotype is deemed medium-sized (0.01 to 0.1%). V gene TRBV4-1 combines with J gene TRBJ1-6; D not resolved. Trimming pared 4 bases from V and 10 bases from J, leaving 14 bases between. The CDR3 covers 14 residues. CDR1 and CDR2 (germline): MGHRA, YSYEKL. The CDR3 sequence: CASSPQEVRSPLHF. The CDR3 coding sequence is TGCGCCAGCAGCCCCCAGGAAGTGAGGTCACCCCTCCACTTT.

Many counts were recorded for this clonotype. This chain uses TRBV20-1 with TRBJ2-3; 10 bases match TRBD2. The length of the CDR3 is 15 residues. V trimming: 1 base; J trimming: 2 bases; junction bases outside the gene matches: 3. Germline lookup yields CDR1 DFQATT and CDR2 SNEGSKA (reference sequence). The CDR3 here is CSARVAGGHTDTQYF. In DNA form, the CDR3 reads TGCAGTGCTAGAGTAGCGGGAGGACACACAGATACGCAGTATTTT.

By share of the sample, this clonotype is medium-sized (0.01 to 0.1%). CDR3 bases: TGCAGCTCCACAGGGTGGACCGGGGAGCTGTTTTTT. It is translated as CSSTGWTGELFF. V and J are TRBV29-1 and TRBJ2-2, with D perhaps TRBD1 (6 bases). This CDR3 spans 12 amino acids. The germline CDR1 and CDR2 sequences are SQVTM and ANQGSEA. The V end lost 8 bases, the J end lost 5 bases, and 12 bases lay between the germline ends.

Within the sample, this clonotype is medium-sized. This chain connects TRBV29-1 to TRBJ1-2, with 9 bases lining up with TRBD1. Trimming removed 2 bases from V and 8 bases from J; junction bases left unmatched: 18. CDR3 size: 17 residues. The germline V gene encodes CDR1 SQVTM and CDR2 ANQGSEA. In nucleotides, the CDR3 is TGCAGCGTTGAAATAGGAGGCATTCGGGACAGGGTGTCCGGCTACACCTTC. Its protein is CSVEIGGIRDRVSGYTF.

This clonotype is classed as medium-sized. This sequence joins TRBV24-1 and TRBJ2-1, with 8 bases matching TRBD2. CDR1 is KGHDR, CDR2 SFDVKD, per germline. Losses at the gene ends were 7 bases for V and 5 bases for J; bases not matched to a gene: 9. The CDR3 covers 15 residues. The CDR3 sequence is CATSESGSWNNEQFF. CDR3 nucleotides: TGTGCCACCAGCGAGAGCGGGAGTTGGAACAATGAGCAGTTCTTC.

By sample fraction, this clonotype is medium-sized. The chain joins TRBV20-1 to TRBJ2-2, with 9 bases lining up with TRBD2. CDR1 is DFQATT, CDR2 SNEGSKA, per germline (reference sequence). The junction had 5 bases not matched to a gene; V was cut back by 2 bases and J by 1 base. CDR3 length: 16 amino acids. CDR3 loop: CSARRTSVKNTGELFF. The CDR3 DNA sequence: TGCAGTGCTAGAAGGACTAGCGTCAAGAACACCGGGGAGCTGTTTTTT.

This clonotype ranks as medium-sized (0.01 to 0.1%). A junction end diverges from the germline sequence, so it may reflect a read error. The chain couples TRBV5-5 to TRBJ2-7; TRBD2 aligns across 13 bases. The CDR3 covers 15 residues. Germline CDR1 is SGHKS and CDR2 is YYEKEE (reference sequence). CDR3 residues: CASSASGTSGTPGDF. The CDR3 region has the DNA TGTGCCAGCAGCGCTTCCGGGACTAGCGGGACTCCGGGGGACTTC.

This clonotype was counted ten times or more. The chain links TRBV28 to TRBJ2-4; D is uncertain. CDR3 length: 13 residues. Germline CDR1 is MDHEN and CDR2 is SYDVKM. Trimming removed 3 bases at V and 6 bases at J, with 9 bases between. CDR3 coding DNA: TGTGCCAGCAGTTTTAGGGCCGGAAACATTCAGTACTTC. Translated: CASSFRAGNIQYF.

This clonotype occurred many times. V and J are TRBV5-1 and TRBJ1-1, with TRBD1 identical over 8 bases. The V segment lost 1 base and the J segment 11 bases; nucleotides outside the gene matches: 10. The CDR3 sequence is 14 residues long. Germline CDR1 and CDR2: SGHRS and YFSETQ. In nucleotides, the CDR3 is TGCGCCAGCAGCTTGTCGATCGACAGGGGAATGGCTTTCTTT. Residues: CASSLSIDRGMAFF.

Sample share makes this clonotype medium-sized (0.01 to 0.1%). The chain links TRBV6-1 to TRBJ1-5, with TRBD1 matching 7 bases. V lost 2 bases, J lost 5 bases, and 3 bases stayed unmatched. CDR1 is MNHNS, CDR2 SASEGT, per germline. The CDR3 covers 14 residues. The CDR3: CASSERGRDQPQHF. The CDR3 nucleotides read TGTGCCAGCAGTGAAAGGGGGCGGGATCAGCCCCAGCATTTT.

This clonotype is labeled as medium-sized. V is TRBV28 and J is TRBJ2-1, with D possibly TRBD1 on 6 matching bases. The CDR3 spans 15 residues. Deletions cut 5 bases from V and 5 bases from J, with 16 bases between. Per germline, CDR1 MDHEN and CDR2 SYDVKM. The DNA of the CDR3 is TGTGCCAGCAGTCCCTTCGGGCAGGGGCACAATGAGCAGTTCTTC. Translated: CASSPFGQGHNEQFF.

This clonotype counts as medium-sized (0.01 to 0.1%). The V and J genes are TRBV11-2 and TRBJ2-1, with D perhaps matching TRBD1 or TRBD2 (5 bases each). V gave up 5 bases and J gave up 0 bases, with 17 bases separating them. The CDR3 contains 17 residues. The germline V gene has CDR1 SGHAT and CDR2 FQNNGV. The CDR3 protein is CASSPQGASTSYNEQFF. The CDR3, as DNA: TGTGCCAGCAGCCCCCAGGGAGCGTCCACCTCCTACAATGAGCAGTTCTTC.

This clonotype was observed many times. No conserved phenylalanine or tryptophan is present at the end of the CDR3, so a read error is the likely explanation. V gene TRBV7-9 combines with J gene TRBJ1-3; D not resolved. Germline lookup yields CDR1 SEHNR and CDR2 FQNEAQ (reference sequence). With 1 base removed from V and 0 bases from J, the gap between germline ends came to 10 bases. The CDR3 contains 16 residues. CDR3 bases: TGTGCCAGCAGCTTAGGGGCGTATTTCTCTGGAAACACCATATATTTG. Translation: CASSLGAYFSGNTIYL.

By share, this clonotype ranks as medium-sized. The chain combines TRBV7-8 with TRBJ2-7; D gene unclear. V was cut by 5 bases and J by 2 bases, with 13 bases left in between. This CDR3 has 14 amino acids. The germline V gene encodes CDR1 SGHVS and CDR2 FQNEAQ. The CDR3 DNA is TGTGCCAGCAGCCCCCTTGGCGGAACCTACGAGCAGTACTTC. Translation: CASSPLGGTYEQYF.

This clonotype occurred many times. The genes are TRBV29-1 and TRBJ1-4; D is undetermined. Germline-derived CDR1 and CDR2 are SQVTM and ANQGSEA. Trimming pared 3 bases from V and 7 bases from J, leaving 9 bases between. CDR3 length: 12 amino acids. CDR3 region: CSVDGGGEKLFF. CDR3 nucleotide sequence: TGCAGCGTTGATGGAGGTGGTGAAAAACTGTTTTTT.